This T cell receptor (beta chain) was captured by sequencing in a study of shared clonotypes between healthy human individuals. Sequencing was performed with immunoSEQ multiplex PCR; in TCRdb, only in-frame clones are kept and a portion is missing. The profile shows about 2 million clones, roughly 95% of them singletons. The germline V gene has CDR1 LNHDA and CDR2 SQIVND (reference sequence). This CDR3 spans 15 amino acids. Trimming removed 6 bases at V and 0 bases at J, with 11 bases between. Only Caucasian adults living in Nashville, Tennessee made up the donor group. A CD45RA-negative memory subset and a CD45RA+ naive subset were separated from the CD4+ cells.

V gene TRBV19 combines with J gene TRBJ2-2; D unclear. The clonotype originates from a man aged 18 to 29 in good health. Sequencing used naive CD4+ T cells sorted from blood. Subset meaning: CD45RA+ positively selected. The CDR3 protein is CASRPRASNTGELFF. The CDR3, as DNA: TGTGCCAGTAGGCCTCGGGCTTCGAACACCGGGGAGCTGTTTTTT.